This TCR beta chain was identified in a study of blood T cells in healthy people across ages. The use of a sample-barcoded 5' primer and a J-beta primer mix characterized a second PCR of roughly 6 to 11 cycles. One entry per CDR3 protein, called by TCRdb with MiXCR from the 5' RACE reads. This table has over 600,000 distinct CDR3 sequences, 46% appearing once. CDR3 length: 14 residues. The V gene lost 0 bases and the J gene lost 0 bases, with 9 bases spanning the gap. From germline, CDR1 is SQVTM and CDR2 ANQGSEA. The sequence was obtained from an elderly man in good health. The chain carries TRBV29-1 and TRBJ2-7, with D maybe TRBD1 (6 bases). What was sequenced was blood. The DNA for the CDR3 is TGCAGCGTTGAAGAAGGACAGTCCTCCTACGAGCAGTACTTC. It translates to CSVEEGQSSYEQYF.